Each of the 10 T cell receptor beta chains below was sequenced from the same sample in a study of post-analysis software for immune sequencing data. Presence of unique molecular identifiers characterized the TCR beta cDNA libraries. From the PCR reads, TCRdb called clonotypes with MiXCR, one entry per CDR3 protein. Among about 540,000 distinct CDR3 sequences listed, around a third were seen once. The antigens for these receptors are not known. Study-level results: Included in a set of about 5 TRBV segments more frequent in patients than controls were TRBV5-6, TRBV5-1 and TRBV20-1.

Material: blood. Receptor source: a girl aged 2-17 years with multiple sclerosis.

The chain combines TRBV27 with TRBJ2-1; D is uncertain. Germline CDR1 and CDR2: MNHEY and SMNVEV (reference sequence). The CDR3 length is 14 residues. The V gene lost 3 bases and the J gene lost 6 bases, with 12 bases spanning the gap. The CDR3 sequence is CASSLRSRSNEQFF. The DNA of the CDR3 is TGTGCCAGCAGTTTGAGGTCTAGAAGCAATGAGCAGTTCTTC.

The chain uses TRBV20-1 and TRBJ1-6, with D tentatively TRBD1 (5 bases). V lost 5 bases, J lost 14 bases, and 19 bases lay in between. Germline V gene data show CDR1 as DFQATT and CDR2 as SNEGSKA (reference sequence). The CDR3 contains 13 residues. The CDR3 nucleotides read TGCAGTGCTGGGTCCGGGACGGTCTTTTCCCTCCACTTT. Encoded protein: CSAGSGTVFSLHF.

This chain uses TRBV2 with TRBJ2-5, with 11 nucleotides matching TRBD2. The J call is doubtful: the DNA matches TRBJ2-7 better. Germline CDR1 reads SNHLY; CDR2 reads FYNNEI. The CDR3 extends over 15 amino acids. This CDR3 reads CASRVGTSGYYEQYF. As DNA, the CDR3 is TGTGCCAGCCGGGTAGGGACTAGCGGATACTACGAGCAGTACTTC.

CDR3 nucleotide sequence: TGCGCCAGCAGCTTGGGGGCAGGCGCCCGCACAGATACGCAGTATTTT. Residues: CASSLGAGARTDTQYF. This chain uses TRBV5-1 with TRBJ2-3; no firm D call. The CDR3 is 16 residues long. In germline, CDR1 is SGHRS, CDR2 YFSETQ. The ends were cut back, 0 bases at V and 1 base at J, with 12 bases in the middle. Based on the CDR3 plus reference TRBV5-1 and TRBJ2-3, the full variable domain is KAGVTQTPRYLIKTRGQQVTLSCSPISGHRSVSWYQQTPGQGLQFLFEYFSETQRNKGNFPGRFSGRQFSNSRSEMNVSTLELGDSALYLCASSLGAGARTDTQYFGPGTRLTVL.

The V gene is TRBV20-1, the J gene TRBJ1-6; 7 positions match TRBD1. Germline trimming cut 5 bases from V and 6 bases from J; bases unmatched to any gene: 7. The CDR3 extends over 14 amino acids. The V gene's germline CDR1 is DFQATT and CDR2 SNEGSKA (reference sequence). The CDR3 reads CSASDRRTNSPLHF. CDR3 nucleotide sequence: TGCAGTGCTTCGGACAGGCGGACTAATTCACCCCTCCACTTT.

This clonotype was picked up a small number of times. The rearrangement uses TRBV5-1 and TRBJ1-2; D might be TRBD1 (5 bases). This CDR3 region has 14 residues. Looked up from germline, CDR1 is SGHRS and CDR2 is YFSETQ. Trimming cost V 3 bases and J 4 bases, with 13 bases left between them. This CDR3 reads CASSSPDIGYGYTF. The CDR3 DNA reads as TGCGCCAGCAGCTCGCCGGACATCGGCTATGGCTACACCTTC.

Regarding this clonotype: At one of its ends the junction is not consistent with the germline gene, which may arise from a read error. The chain couples TRBV5-5 to TRBJ1-1, with D possibly being TRBD1 (6 bases). The CDR3 covers 14 residues. The germline V gene encodes CDR1 SGHKS and CDR2 YYEKEE (reference sequence). CDR3 loop: CASSLGQVKTEAFF. CDR3 sequence (DNA): TGTGCCAGCAGCTTGGGACAGGTGAAGACTGAAGCTTTCTTT. Based on the CDR3 plus reference TRBV5-5 and TRBJ1-1, the full variable domain is DAGVTQSPTHLIKTRGQQVTLRCSPISGHKSVSWYQQVLGQGPQFIFQYYEKEERGRGNFPDRFSARQFPNYSSELNVNALLLGDSALYLCASSLGQVKTEAFFGQGTRLTVV.

The chain recombines TRBV10-3 with TRBJ2-1; the match to TRBD2 covers 7 bases. The DNA end lines up better with TRBJ2-7; the J call may be wrong. Germline values: CDR1 ENHRY, CDR2 SYGVKD. The CDR3 has 13 amino acids. The CDR3 region has the DNA TGTGCCATCAGGGGGGGGACCTACAATGAGCAGTACTTC. It specifies CAIRGGTYNEQYF.

This clonotype has only a few counts. V is TRBV9 and J is TRBJ2-1, with D maybe TRBD1 (5 bases). Germline V CDR1 and CDR2: SGDLS, YYNGEE. Trimming pared 4 bases from V and 11 bases from J, leaving 13 bases between. The CDR3 is 12 amino acids. The CDR3 bases are TGTGCCAGCAGCCCAGGGCCCATAAAGCAGTTCTTC. The encoded protein is CASSPGPIKQFF.

The chain recombines TRBV7-9 with TRBJ2-2; no firm D call. Germline lookup yields CDR1 SEHNR and CDR2 FQNEAQ (reference sequence). The CDR3 has 14 amino acids. V was pared by 0 bases and J by 5 bases, with 7 bases between. The CDR3 sequence: CASSLAAYTGELFF. DNA for the CDR3: TGTGCCAGCAGCTTAGCGGCGTATACCGGGGAGCTGTTTTTT.